This is a list of T cell receptor beta chains from one sample in a study of blood T cell repertoires in COVID-19. Profiled with immunoSEQ multiplex PCR; TCRdb holds only in-frame clones, not every one. Of about 250,000 clones listed, 70% to 90% are singletons. Sample: peripheral blood. Receptors were obtained from an older man with acute or convalescent COVID-19. CDR3s include the opening cysteine and the closing phenylalanine or tryptophan. The D gene is left open where the match is weak. The listing skips clone size in some rows; elsewhere it reads once, few, many or a size class.

CDR3 DNA: TGTGCCAGCGGCCCCCCAGGAGGGGGCTACACCTTC; CDR3 protein: CASGPPGGGYTF; V gene: TRBV7-3; D gene: .; clone size: .; J gene: TRBJ1-2
CDR3 DNA: TGCGCCAGCAGGAGGGACAGGGATGAAAAACTGTTTTTT; CDR3 protein: CASRRDRDEKLFF; V gene: TRBV5-1; D gene: TRBD1; clone size: once; J gene: TRBJ1-4
CDR3 DNA: TGTGCCAGCAGCCCGGACAGGAATCAGCCCCAGCATTTT; CDR3 protein: CASSPDRNQPQHF; V gene: TRBV7-2; D gene: TRBD1; clone size: few; J gene: TRBJ1-5
CDR3 DNA: TGTGCCAGTAGTATAGGGCTCAGTCGCCTTAATTCACCCCTCCACTTT; CDR3 protein: CASSIGLSRLNSPLHF; V gene: TRBV19; D gene: .; clone size: .; J gene: TRBJ1-6
CDR3 DNA: TGTGCCAGCAGCCTCTCTGTTTACAATGAGCAGTTCTTC; CDR3 protein: CASSLSVYNEQFF; V gene: TRBV11-3; D gene: .; clone size: .; J gene: TRBJ2-1
CDR3 DNA: TGTGCCAGCAGTTATGACATGCGAGAGACCCAGTACTTC; CDR3 protein: CASSYDMRETQYF; V gene: TRBV6-5; D gene: .; clone size: many; J gene: TRBJ2-5
CDR3 DNA: TGTGCCAGCAGGGAACAGGGTCTCGCTGAAGCTTTCTTT; CDR3 protein: CASREQGLAEAFF; V gene: TRBV2; D gene: .; clone size: .; J gene: TRBJ1-1
CDR3 DNA: TGTGCCAGCAGCTTAGGACAGGGAGTTGAAGCTTTCTTT; CDR3 protein: CASSLGQGVEAFF; V gene: TRBV7-9; D gene: TRBD1; clone size: .; J gene: TRBJ1-1
CDR3 DNA: TGTGCCAGCAGCTTAGGAGGGGGGGGCCGCCAAGAGACCCAGTACTTC; CDR3 protein: CASSLGGGGRQETQYF; V gene: TRBV7-2; D gene: .; clone size: .; J gene: TRBJ2-5
CDR3 DNA: TGTGCCAGCTCACCTGACAGTGGAAATCAGCCCCAGCATTTT; CDR3 protein: CASSPDSGNQPQHF; V gene: TRBV18; D gene: .; clone size: .; J gene: TRBJ1-5
CDR3 DNA: TGTGCCAGTAGTTACTCAGGGAATACTGAAGCTTTCTTT; CDR3 protein: CASSYSGNTEAFF; V gene: TRBV19; D gene: .; clone size: .; J gene: TRBJ1-1
CDR3 DNA: TGTGCCAGTTCCGGTGGGGCTAGCGGGGGGAATGAGCAGTTCTTC; CDR3 protein: CASSGGASGGNEQFF; V gene: TRBV7-3; D gene: TRBD2; clone size: .; J gene: TRBJ2-1
CDR3 DNA: TGCGCCAGCAGCTTCCTGGGACAGGACGCCGGAAACACCATATATTTT; CDR3 protein: CASSFLGQDAGNTIYF; V gene: TRBV5-1; D gene: TRBD1; clone size: .; J gene: TRBJ1-3
CDR3 DNA: TGTGCCAGCAGCTTAGAGGGAGCGGAGCCGAACACCGGGGAGCTGTTTTTT; CDR3 protein: CASSLEGAEPNTGELFF; V gene: TRBV11-2; D gene: .; clone size: .; J gene: TRBJ2-2
CDR3 DNA: TGTGCCACCAGCAGGTCCGGGACTAGCGGGAGGGTTACAGATACGCAGTATTTT; CDR3 protein: CATSRSGTSGRVTDTQYF; V gene: TRBV15; D gene: TRBD2; clone size: few; J gene: TRBJ2-3
CDR3 DNA: TGTGCCAGCACCCCACTCCGTGAGAACACTGAAGCTTTCTTT; CDR3 protein: CASTPLRENTEAFF; V gene: TRBV6-2/TRBV6-3; D gene: .; clone size: .; J gene: TRBJ1-1
CDR3 DNA: TGCAGTGCCACAGGGTCCTACGAGCAGTACTTC; CDR3 protein: CSATGSYEQYF; V gene: TRBV20-1; D gene: .; clone size: .; J gene: TRBJ2-7
CDR3 DNA: TGTGCCAGCAGCATTCCGGGGGGGGAGAACACCGGGGAGCTGTTTTTT; CDR3 protein: CASSIPGGENTGELFF; V gene: TRBV9; D gene: TRBD2; clone size: .; J gene: TRBJ2-2
CDR3 DNA: TGCAGCATGGGGCAGTCGAGCACAGATACGCAGTATTTT; CDR3 protein: CSMGQSSTDTQYF; V gene: TRBV29-1; D gene: .; clone size: .; J gene: TRBJ2-3
CDR3 DNA: TGCAGCGTTGAAGAAGGGCGGGGGGCCTACAATGAGCAGTTCTTC; CDR3 protein: CSVEEGRGAYNEQFF; V gene: TRBV29-1; D gene: TRBD2; clone size: .; J gene: TRBJ2-1
CDR3 DNA: TGCGCCAGCAGCCCACTACAGGGATACGAGCAGTACTTC; CDR3 protein: CASSPLQGYEQYF; V gene: TRBV5-1; D gene: .; clone size: .; J gene: TRBJ2-7
CDR3 DNA: TGTGCCAGTAGTTCGGGACAGGGCGGCAATCAGCCCCAGCATTTT; CDR3 protein: CASSSGQGGNQPQHF; V gene: TRBV19; D gene: TRBD1; clone size: .; J gene: TRBJ1-5
CDR3 DNA: TGTGCCAGCAGCCAAGGTTCTACCCTAGCCAAAAACATTCAGTACTTC; CDR3 protein: CASSQGSTLAKNIQYF; V gene: TRBV14; D gene: .; clone size: .; J gene: TRBJ2-4
CDR3 DNA: TGTGCCAGCAGCTTTGACAGGATCTATGGCTACACCTTC; CDR3 protein: CASSFDRIYGYTF; V gene: TRBV6-2/TRBV6-3; D gene: .; clone size: .; J gene: TRBJ1-2
CDR3 DNA: TGTGCCAGCAGCCACCGGACTAGCGGAGGTTACAATGAGCAGTTCTTC; CDR3 protein: CASSHRTSGGYNEQFF; V gene: TRBV11-1; D gene: TRBD2; clone size: .; J gene: TRBJ2-1